These 9 T cell receptor beta chains were sequenced from one sample in a study of cytomegalovirus exposure and HLA in healthy donors. The primer mix had 60 Vbeta and 13 Jbeta primers. Sequenced by immunoSEQ multiplex PCR; TCRdb stores in-frame clones only, minus some. The repertoire includes about 140,000 clones, approximately 83% of them detected once, and around 4.3% sits in the top ten. Sample: PBMCs. All receptors derive from a middle-aged man in good health and CMV-seropositive.

This sequence joins TRBV4-1 and TRBJ2-2; 8 bases agree with TRBD2. Germline-derived CDR1 and CDR2 are MGHRA and YSYEKL. The length of the CDR3 is 17 residues. V lost 4 bases and J lost 0; bases outside the gene matches: 7. The CDR3 is CASSLASGYTNTGELFF. In nucleotides, the CDR3 is TGCGCCAGCAGCCTGGCTAGCGGGTATACGAACACCGGGGAGCTGTTTTTT.

This chain uses TRBV6-6 with TRBJ1-2, with 8 bases aligning to TRBD1. Unmatched junction bases numbered 4, after V lost 5 bases and J lost 2 bases. Germline CDR1 is MNHNY and CDR2 is SVGAGI (reference sequence). CDR3 length: 14 residues. CDR3 in amino acids: CASSGQGLNYGYTF. The CDR3 DNA follows: TGTGCCAGCAGTGGACAGGGACTCAACTATGGCTACACCTTC.

This clone was recorded once. The chain links TRBV7-9 to TRBJ2-7; TRBD1 might be the D (5 bases). V gave up 1 base and J gave up 5 bases, with 6 bases separating them. This CDR3 region has 12 residues. Looked up from germline, CDR1 is SEHNR and CDR2 is FQNEAQ (reference sequence). The CDR3 loop reads CASSLGGHEQYF. CDR3 DNA sequence: TGTGCCAGCAGCTTAGGGGGCCACGAGCAGTACTTC.

The sample holds one count of this clone. The J gene is TRBJ2-7, the V gene TRBV5-1; TRBD2 might be the D (6 bases). V was shortened by 4 bases and J by 1 base, with 15 bases between the two germline ends. This CDR3 region has 15 residues. The germline gives CDR1 SGHRS, CDR2 YFSETQ. CDR3 amino acids: CASSLVASDSYEQYF. CDR3 bases: TGCGCCAGCAGCCTGGTGGCTAGCGATTCCTACGAGCAGTACTTC.

The chain has TRBV27 and TRBJ2-3, with a tentative D call TRBD1 (5 bases). V was shortened by 5 bases and J by 5 bases, with 29 bases between the two germline ends. CDR3 length: 19 residues. Germline V CDR1 and CDR2: MNHEY, SMNVEV (reference sequence). CDR3 protein: CASSLTVTKGRSPQDTQYF. CDR3 nucleotides: TGTGCCAGCAGTCTGACCGTCACGAAGGGGCGCTCCCCCCAAGATACGCAGTATTTT.

This chain links TRBV7-9 with TRBJ1-6, with D perhaps matching TRBD1 (5 bases). Between the trimmed V and J ends, which lost 1 base and 6 bases, there was a span of 7 bases. The CDR3 sequence is 14 residues long. Germline loops: CDR1 SEHNR, CDR2 FQNEAQ (reference sequence). The CDR3, as DNA: TGTGCCAGCAGCTTAGTTCAGGGTAATTCACCCCTCCACTTT. This sequence encodes CASSLVQGNSPLHF.

The chain joins TRBV4-2 to TRBJ1-2, with 9 bases matching TRBD1. From germline, CDR1 is LGHNA and CDR2 YNFKEQ. The CDR3 runs 14 residues. The V gene end was trimmed by 4 bases and the J gene end by 5 bases; junction bases not matched to a gene: 5. The CDR3 bases are TGTGCCAGCAGCCCCCAGGGACAGGGATATGGCTACACCTTC. It translates to CASSPQGQGYGYTF.

The chain combines TRBV21-1 with TRBJ1-2; the table's D call TRBD1 went unverified against the DNA. TRBV21-1 is a documented pseudogene. The CDR3 length is 14 residues. CDR3 loop: CASSGQGANYGYTF. The CDR3 DNA reads as TGTGCCAGCAGCGGACAGGGTGCCAACTATGGCTACACCTTC.

The V and J genes are TRBV9 and TRBJ2-3; 10 bases match TRBD2. V was pared by 3 bases and J by 2 bases, with 6 bases of the junction left unmatched. The CDR3 runs 16 residues. Germline V gene lookup returns CDR1 SGDLS and CDR2 YYNGEE. CDR3: CASSAGLADYTDTQYF. In DNA, the CDR3 is TGTGCCAGCAGCGCCGGACTAGCGGACTACACAGATACGCAGTATTTT.